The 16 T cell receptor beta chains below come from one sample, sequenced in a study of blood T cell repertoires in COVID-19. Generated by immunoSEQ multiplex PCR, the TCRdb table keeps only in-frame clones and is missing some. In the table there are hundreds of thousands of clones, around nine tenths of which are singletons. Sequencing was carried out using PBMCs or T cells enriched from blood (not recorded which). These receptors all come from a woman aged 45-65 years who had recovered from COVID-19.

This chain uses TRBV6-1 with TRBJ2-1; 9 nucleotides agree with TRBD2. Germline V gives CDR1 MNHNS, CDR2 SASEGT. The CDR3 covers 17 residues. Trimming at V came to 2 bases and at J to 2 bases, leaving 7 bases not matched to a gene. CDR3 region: CASSERAGGLTYNEQFF. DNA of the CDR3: TGTGCCAGCAGTGAAAGGGCGGGGGGGCTGACCTACAATGAGCAGTTCTTC.

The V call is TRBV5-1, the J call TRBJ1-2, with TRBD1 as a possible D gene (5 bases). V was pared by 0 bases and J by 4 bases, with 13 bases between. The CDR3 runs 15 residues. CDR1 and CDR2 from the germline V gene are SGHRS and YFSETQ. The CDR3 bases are TGCGCCAGCAGCTTGGATGGCCAGGGAGGCTATGGCTACACCTTC. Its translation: CASSLDGQGGYGYTF.

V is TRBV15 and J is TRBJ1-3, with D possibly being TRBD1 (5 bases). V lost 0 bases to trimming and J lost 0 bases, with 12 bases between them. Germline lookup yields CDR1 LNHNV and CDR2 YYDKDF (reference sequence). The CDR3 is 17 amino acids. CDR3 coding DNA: TGTGCCACCAGCAGAGATGTGGCAGGGATCTCTGGAAACACCATATATTTT. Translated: CATSRDVAGISGNTIYF.

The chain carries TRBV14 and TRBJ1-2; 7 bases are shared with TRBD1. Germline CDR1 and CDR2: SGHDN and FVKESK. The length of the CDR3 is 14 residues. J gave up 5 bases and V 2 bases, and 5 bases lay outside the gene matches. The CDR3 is CASSQLGQTYGYTF. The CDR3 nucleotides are TGTGCCAGCAGCCAACTGGGACAGACGTATGGCTACACCTTC.

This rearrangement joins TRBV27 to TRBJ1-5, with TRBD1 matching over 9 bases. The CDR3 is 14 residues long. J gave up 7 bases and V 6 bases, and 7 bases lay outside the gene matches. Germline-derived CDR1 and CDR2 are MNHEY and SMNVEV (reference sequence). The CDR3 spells CASRQQGAGQPQHF. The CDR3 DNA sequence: TGTGCCAGCAGGCAACAGGGGGCAGGGCAGCCCCAGCATTTT.

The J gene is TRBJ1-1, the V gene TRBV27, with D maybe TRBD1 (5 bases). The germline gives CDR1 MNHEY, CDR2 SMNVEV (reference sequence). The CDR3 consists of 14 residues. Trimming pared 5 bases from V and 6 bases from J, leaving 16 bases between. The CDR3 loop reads CASSSAGLMPEAFF. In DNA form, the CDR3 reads TGTGCCAGCAGTAGTGCAGGGCTAATGCCTGAAGCTTTCTTT.

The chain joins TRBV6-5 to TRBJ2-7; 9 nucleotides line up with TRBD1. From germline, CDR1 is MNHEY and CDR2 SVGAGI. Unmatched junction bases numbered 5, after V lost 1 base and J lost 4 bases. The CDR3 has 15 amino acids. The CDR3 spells CASSYYLGQGYEQYF. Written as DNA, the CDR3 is TGTGCCAGCAGTTACTATCTGGGACAGGGTTACGAGCAGTACTTC.

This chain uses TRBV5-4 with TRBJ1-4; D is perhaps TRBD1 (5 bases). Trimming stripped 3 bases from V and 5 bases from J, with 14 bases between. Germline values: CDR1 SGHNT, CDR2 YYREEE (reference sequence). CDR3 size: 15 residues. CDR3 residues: CASSSGGALNEKLFF. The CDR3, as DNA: TGTGCCAGCAGCTCGGGAGGGGCTCTAAATGAAAAACTGTTTTTT.

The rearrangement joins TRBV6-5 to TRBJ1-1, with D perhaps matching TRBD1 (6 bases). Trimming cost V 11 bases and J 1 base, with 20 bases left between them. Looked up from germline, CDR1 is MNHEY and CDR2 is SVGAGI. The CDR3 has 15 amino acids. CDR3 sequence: CAARDTFRGNTEAFF. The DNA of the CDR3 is TGTGCCGCCCGGGACACCTTCCGGGGGAACACTGAAGCTTTCTTT.

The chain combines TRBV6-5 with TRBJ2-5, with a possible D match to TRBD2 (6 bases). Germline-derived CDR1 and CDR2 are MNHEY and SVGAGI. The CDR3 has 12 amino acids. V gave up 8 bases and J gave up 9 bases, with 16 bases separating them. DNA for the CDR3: TGTGCCAGCGGAGGGGCAGGTCGTTCCCAGTACTTC. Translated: CASGGAGRSQYF.

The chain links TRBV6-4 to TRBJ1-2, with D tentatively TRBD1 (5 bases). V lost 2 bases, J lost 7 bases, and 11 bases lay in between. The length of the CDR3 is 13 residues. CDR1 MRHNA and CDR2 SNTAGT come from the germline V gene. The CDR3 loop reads CASSDAGLGGYTF. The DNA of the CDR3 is TGTGCCAGCAGTGACGCGGGGCTTGGTGGCTACACCTTC.

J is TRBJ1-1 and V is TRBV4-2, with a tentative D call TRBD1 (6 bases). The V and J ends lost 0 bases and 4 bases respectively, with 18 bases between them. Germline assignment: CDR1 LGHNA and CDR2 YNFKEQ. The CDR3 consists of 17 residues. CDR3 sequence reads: CASSQDLRAGAVTEAFF. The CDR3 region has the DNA TGTGCCAGCAGCCAAGATTTACGTGCAGGGGCCGTCACTGAAGCTTTCTTT.

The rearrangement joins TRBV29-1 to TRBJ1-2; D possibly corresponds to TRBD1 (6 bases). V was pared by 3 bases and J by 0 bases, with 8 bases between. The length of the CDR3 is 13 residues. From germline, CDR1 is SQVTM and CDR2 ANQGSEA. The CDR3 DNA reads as TGCAGCGTTGAGGGGGCTTCTAACTATGGCTACACCTTC. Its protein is CSVEGASNYGYTF. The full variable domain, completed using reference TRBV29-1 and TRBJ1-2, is SAVISQKPSRDICQRGTSLTIQCQVDSQVTMMFWYRQQPGQSLTLIATANQGSEATYESGFVIDKFPISRPNLTFSTLTVSNMSPEDSSIYLCSVEGASNYGYTFGSGTRLTVV.

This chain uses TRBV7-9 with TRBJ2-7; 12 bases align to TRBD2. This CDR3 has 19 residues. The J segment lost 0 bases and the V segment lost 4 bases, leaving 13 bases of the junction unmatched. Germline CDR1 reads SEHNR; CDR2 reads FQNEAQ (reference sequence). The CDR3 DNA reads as TGTGCCAGCAGCTCAATTCGGCTAGCGGGGGGGATTAGCTCCTACGAGCAGTACTTC. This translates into CASSSIRLAGGISSYEQYF. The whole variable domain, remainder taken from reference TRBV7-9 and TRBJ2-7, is DTGVSQNPRHKITKRGQNVTFRCDPISEHNRLYWYRQTLGQGPEFLTYFQNEAQLEKSRLLSDRFSAERPKGSFSTLEIQRTEQGDSAMYLCASSSIRLAGGISSYEQYFGPGTRLTVT.

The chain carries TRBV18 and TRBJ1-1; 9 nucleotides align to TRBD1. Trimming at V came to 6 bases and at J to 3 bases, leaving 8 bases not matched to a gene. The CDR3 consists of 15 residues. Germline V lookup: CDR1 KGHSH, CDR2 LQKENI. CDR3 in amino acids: CASSFGTGLDTEAFF. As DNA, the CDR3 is TGTGCCAGCTCCTTTGGGACAGGGTTGGACACTGAAGCTTTCTTT. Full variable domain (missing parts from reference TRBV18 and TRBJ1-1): NAGVMQNPRHLVRRRGQEARLRCSPMKGHSHVYWYRQLPEEGLKFMVYLQKENIIDESGMPKERFSAEFPKEGPSILRIQQVVRGDSAAYFCASSFGTGLDTEAFFGQGTRLTVV.

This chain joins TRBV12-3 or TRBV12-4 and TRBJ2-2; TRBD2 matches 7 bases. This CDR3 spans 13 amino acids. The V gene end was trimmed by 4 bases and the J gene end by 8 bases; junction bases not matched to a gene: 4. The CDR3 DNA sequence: TGTGCCAGCAGTTCCGGGGGGAATGGGGAGCTGTTTTTT. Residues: CASSSGGNGELFF.